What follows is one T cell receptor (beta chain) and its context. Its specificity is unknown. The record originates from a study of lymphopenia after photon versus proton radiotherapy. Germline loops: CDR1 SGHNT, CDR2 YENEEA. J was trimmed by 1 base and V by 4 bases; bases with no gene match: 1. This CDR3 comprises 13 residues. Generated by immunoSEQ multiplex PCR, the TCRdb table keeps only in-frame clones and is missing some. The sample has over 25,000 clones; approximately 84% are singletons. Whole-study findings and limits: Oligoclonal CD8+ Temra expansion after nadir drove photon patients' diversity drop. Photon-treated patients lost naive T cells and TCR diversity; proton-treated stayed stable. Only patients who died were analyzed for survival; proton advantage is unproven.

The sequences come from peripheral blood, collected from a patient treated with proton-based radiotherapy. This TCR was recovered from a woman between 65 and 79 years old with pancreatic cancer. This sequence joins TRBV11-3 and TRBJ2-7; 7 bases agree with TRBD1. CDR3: CASSSGQSYEQYF. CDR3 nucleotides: TGTGCCAGCAGCTCGGGACAGTCCTACGAGCAGTACTTC.